This is a list of T cell receptor beta chains from one sample in a study of T cells after yellow fever vaccination. TCRdb fed the 5' RACE reads into MiXCR, producing one record per CDR3 protein. This sample has hundreds of thousands of distinct CDR3 sequences, with around 6.5% found just once. The material was PBMCs, obtained 5 days after the yellow fever booster vaccination. The source of these receptors is a man aged 25 to 40 who received the YFV17D yellow fever vaccine. Each CDR3 is given with its conserved first and last residue. The order of the fields is V gene, J gene, CDR3 protein.

v_gene: TRBV6-1
j_gene: TRBJ2-3
CDR3aa: CASRRLAGGSTDTQYF

v_gene: TRBV4-3
j_gene: TRBJ1-3
CDR3aa: CASSQEKGQGRGNTIYF

v_gene: TRBV11-2
j_gene: TRBJ1-4
CDR3aa: CASSPSVIGNEKLFF

v_gene: TRBV5-1
j_gene: TRBJ2-2
CDR3aa: CASSSRAGHTGELFF

v_gene: TRBV10-2
j_gene: TRBJ2-7
CDR3aa: CASSDTKRGAYEQYF

v_gene: TRBV20-1
j_gene: TRBJ2-3
CDR3aa: CSVPDSLTDTQYF

v_gene: TRBV20-1
j_gene: TRBJ2-7
CDR3aa: CSARVPGQGLEQYF

v_gene: TRBV7-2
j_gene: TRBJ2-7
CDR3aa: CASSSDRRSSYEQYF

v_gene: TRBV3-1
j_gene: TRBJ2-1
CDR3aa: CASGQDLAGEYNEQFF

v_gene: TRBV12-3/TRBV12-4
j_gene: TRBJ2-3
CDR3aa: CTFCFTSSGRSKDTQYF

v_gene: TRBV6-2/TRBV6-3
j_gene: TRBJ1-5
CDR3aa: CASSGLRGPSNQPQHF

v_gene: TRBV4-3
j_gene: TRBJ2-3
CDR3aa: CASSSGGYTDTQYF

v_gene: TRBV5-6
j_gene: TRBJ2-1
CDR3aa: CASRARVGNEQFF

v_gene: TRBV7-2
j_gene: TRBJ2-5
CDR3aa: CAGTRASGLQETQYF

v_gene: TRBV7-2
j_gene: TRBJ2-5
CDR3aa: CASSLTRDQETQYF

v_gene: TRBV14
j_gene: TRBJ2-6
CDR3aa: CASSQADGWPYSGANVLTF

v_gene: TRBV6-2/TRBV6-3
j_gene: TRBJ2-7
CDR3aa: CASSYGQGATYEQYF